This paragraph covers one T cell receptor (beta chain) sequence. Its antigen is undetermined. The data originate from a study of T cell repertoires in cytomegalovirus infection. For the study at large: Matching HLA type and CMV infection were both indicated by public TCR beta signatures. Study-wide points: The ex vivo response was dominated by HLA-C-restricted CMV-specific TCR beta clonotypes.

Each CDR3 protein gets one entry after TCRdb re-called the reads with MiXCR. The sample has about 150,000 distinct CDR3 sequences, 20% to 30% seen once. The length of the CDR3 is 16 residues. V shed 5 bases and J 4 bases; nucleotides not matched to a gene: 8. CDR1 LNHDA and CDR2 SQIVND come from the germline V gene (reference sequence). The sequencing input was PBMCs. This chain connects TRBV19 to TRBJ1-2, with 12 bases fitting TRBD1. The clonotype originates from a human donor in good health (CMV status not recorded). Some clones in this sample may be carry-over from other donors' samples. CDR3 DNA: TGTGCCAGTAGTCCCTTTGGGACAGGGGGCGGCTATGGCTACACCTTC. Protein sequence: CASSPFGTGGGYGYTF.